Following are 23 T cell receptor beta chains from one sample sequenced in a study of radiotherapy plus CTLA-4 blockade in lung cancer. Assay: immunoSEQ multiplex PCR; the TCRdb copy retains only in-frame clones and omits some. This sample has roughly 110,000 clones; over 75% occur once, and the top ten carry 2.4%. Specimen: peripheral blood, collected from a patient treated with radiotherapy plus ipilimumab. These receptors were collected from a human donor with non-small cell lung cancer that progressed on radiotherapy plus ipilimumab. Some clones in this sample may be carry-over from other donors' samples.

V gene TRBV6-6 combines with J gene TRBJ1-2, with TRBD1 identical over 9 bases. V lost 8 bases, J lost 4 bases, and 11 bases stayed unmatched. The CDR3 loop spans 15 amino acids. Germline lookup yields CDR1 MNHNY and CDR2 SVGAGI (reference sequence). Here the CDR3 reads CASRLETGGSYGYTF. The CDR3 coding sequence is TGTGCCAGCCGTTTGGAGACAGGGGGAAGCTATGGCTACACCTTC.

The chain couples TRBV6-5 to TRBJ1-5; TRBD1 might be the D (6 bases). CDR1 and CDR2 (germline): MNHEY, SVGAGI. The V end lost 0 bases, the J end lost 6 bases, and 15 bases lay between the germline ends. This CDR3 contains 16 residues. This chain's CDR3 is CASSYSWGASGQPQHF. The DNA of the CDR3 is TGTGCCAGCAGTTACTCGTGGGGGGCGAGCGGTCAGCCCCAGCATTTT.

The count of this clone is one. This chain connects TRBV11-2 to TRBJ2-3; TRBD2 might be the D (7 bases). V lost 4 bases to trimming and J lost 0 bases, with 11 bases between them. CDR1 SGHAT and CDR2 FQNNGV come from the germline V gene. This CDR3 spans 15 amino acids. The CDR3 sequence is CASSSGGPSTDTQYF. The CDR3, as DNA: TGTGCCAGCAGCTCCGGGGGGCCTAGCACAGATACGCAGTATTTT.

This chain uses TRBV5-4 with TRBJ1-1; TRBD1 is a possible D gene (5 bases). Germline V gives CDR1 SGHNT, CDR2 YYREEE (reference sequence). The V gene lost 4 bases and the J gene lost 4 bases, with 17 bases spanning the gap. The CDR3 is 15 amino acids. Here the CDR3 DNA reads TGTGCCAGCAGCCCCCCCCGGGGCAGGCTCACTGAAGCTTTCTTT. It encodes CASSPPRGRLTEAFF.

J is TRBJ1-5 and V is TRBV11-3; no reliable D call. Per germline, CDR1 SGHNT and CDR2 YENEEA. With 5 bases removed from V and 4 bases from J, the gap between germline ends came to 0 bases. The CDR3 has 10 residues. DNA for the CDR3: TGTGCCAGCAGCAATCAGCCCCAGCATTTT. Translation gives CASSNQPQHF.

The rearrangement joins TRBV10-3 to TRBJ1-1; D gene unclear. Between the trimmed V and J ends, which lost 3 bases and 7 bases, there was a span of 18 bases. Looked up from germline, CDR1 is ENHRY and CDR2 is SYGVKD. There are 15 residues in the CDR3. For the CDR3, the DNA is TGTGCCATCAGTGATGTGATGTTTGTCTACAATGAAGCTTTCTTT. Protein product: CAISDVMFVYNEAFF.

The J gene is TRBJ2-7, the V gene TRBV7-9, with D perhaps matching TRBD1 (5 bases). CDR1 is SEHNR, CDR2 FQNEAQ, per germline (reference sequence). CDR3 size: 12 residues. Trimming removed 3 bases from V and 6 bases from J, with 9 bases in between. The DNA of the CDR3 is TGTGCCAGCAGCTTCCAGGGATTCGAGCAGTACTTC. Protein sequence: CASSFQGFEQYF.

The chain links TRBV5-1 to TRBJ1-5; D perhaps matches TRBD1 (6 bases). Germline CDR1 SGHRS, CDR2 YFSETQ. V lost 3 bases to trimming and J lost 3 bases, with 7 bases between them. The length of the CDR3 is 13 residues. In DNA form, the CDR3 reads TGCGCCAGCAGCTGGGACACCAATCAGCCCCAGCATTTT. It specifies CASSWDTNQPQHF. Full variable domain (outside the CDR3, taken from reference TRBV5-1 and TRBJ1-5): KAGVTQTPRYLIKTRGQQVTLSCSPISGHRSVSWYQQTPGQGLQFLFEYFSETQRNKGNFPGRFSGRQFSNSRSEMNVSTLELGDSALYLCASSWDTNQPQHFGDGTRLSIL.

This chain connects TRBV5-1 to TRBJ2-1; D may be TRBD1 (5 bases). From germline, CDR1 is SGHRS and CDR2 YFSETQ. Trimming cost V 2 bases and J 7 bases, with 10 bases left between them. The CDR3 length is 13 residues. Here the CDR3 reads CASSLVTANEQFF. For the CDR3, the DNA is TGCGCCAGCAGCTTAGTGACAGCAAATGAGCAGTTCTTC. Filled out from reference TRBV5-1 and TRBJ2-1, the complete variable domain reads KAGVTQTPRYLIKTRGQQVTLSCSPISGHRSVSWYQQTPGQGLQFLFEYFSETQRNKGNFPGRFSGRQFSNSRSEMNVSTLELGDSALYLCASSLVTANEQFFGPGTRLTVL.

The V gene is TRBV5-1, the J gene TRBJ2-5; D is ambiguous. The CDR3 loop spans 13 amino acids. Looked up from germline, CDR1 is SGHRS and CDR2 is YFSETQ. Trimming pared 0 bases from V and 2 bases from J, leaving 5 bases between. The CDR3 here is CASSLVGQETQYF. The CDR3 region has the DNA TGCGCCAGCAGCTTGGTGGGTCAAGAGACCCAGTACTTC.

In this sample, this clone turned up a few times. J is TRBJ1-6 and V is TRBV6-1; D is unresolved. The CDR3 contains 13 residues. CDR1 is MNHNS, CDR2 SASEGT, per germline. The V end was cut by 2 bases, the J end by 5 bases, with 4 bases between. The CDR3, as DNA: TGTGCCAGCAGTGAAATACATAATTCACCCCTCCACTTT. Protein product: CASSEIHNSPLHF.

The V and J genes are TRBV7-9 and TRBJ2-2; 9 positions agree with TRBD1. This CDR3 is built from 16 residues. From germline, CDR1 is SEHNR and CDR2 FQNEAQ (reference sequence). The trim removed 3 bases at V and 2 bases at J, leaving 4 bases unmatched. CDR3 protein: CASSLGGQGNTGELFF. The CDR3 nucleotides are TGTGCCAGCAGCTTGGGGGGACAGGGAAACACCGGGGAGCTGTTTTTT.

Written as DNA, the CDR3 is TGTGCCAGCAGCCCCGTTGGGGTCTATGGCTACACCTTC. It translates to CASSPVGVYGYTF. This chain uses TRBV7-6 with TRBJ1-2; D gene uncertain. This CDR3 spans 13 amino acids. Germline CDR1 SGHVS, CDR2 FNYEAQ. V lost 5 bases and J 4 bases, leaving 11 bases between the germline ends.

The V gene is TRBV18, the J gene TRBJ2-7, with 7 nucleotides matching TRBD1. The CDR3 has 16 amino acids. Trimming cost V 0 bases and J 4 bases; bases outside gene matches: 9. Germline V CDR1 and CDR2: KGHSH, LQKENI. The CDR3 sequence: CASSPPTRTGTYEQYF. The CDR3 DNA is TGTGCCAGCTCACCACCCACCCGGACAGGAACATACGAGCAGTACTTC. The variable domain in full, with the rest retrieved from reference TRBV18 and TRBJ2-7, is NAGVMQNPRHLVRRRGQEARLRCSPMKGHSHVYWYRQLPEEGLKFMVYLQKENIIDESGMPKERFSAEFPKEGPSILRIQQVVRGDSAAYFCASSPPTRTGTYEQYFGPGTRLTVT.

This chain connects TRBV7-9 to TRBJ2-2; 7 bases map to TRBD2. CDR1 is SEHNR and CDR2 is FQNEAQ in the germline V gene (reference sequence). V shed 2 bases and J 3 bases; nucleotides not matched to a gene: 6. The CDR3 has 16 residues. Here the CDR3 reads CASSLRLAADTGELFF. Written as DNA, the CDR3 is TGTGCCAGCAGCTTAAGGCTAGCGGCAGACACCGGGGAGCTGTTTTTT.

The chain links TRBV9 to TRBJ1-6, with D possibly matching TRBD1 (5 bases). This CDR3 spans 15 amino acids. The germline V gene encodes CDR1 SGDLS and CDR2 YYNGEE. Trimming removed 3 bases from V and 3 bases from J, with 10 bases in between. The CDR3 sequence is CASSETANYNSPLHF. The CDR3 nucleotides read TGTGCCAGCAGCGAGACAGCCAACTATAATTCACCCCTCCACTTT.

The chain uses TRBV4-2 and TRBJ2-6; 8 nucleotides agree with TRBD1. In germline, CDR1 is LGHNA, CDR2 YNFKEQ. Trimming removed 4 bases from V and 13 bases from J; junction bases left unmatched: 15. This CDR3 has 16 amino acids. This CDR3 is CASSPRPGQEYGVLTF. Here the CDR3 DNA reads TGTGCCAGCAGCCCCCGACCGGGACAGGAGTATGGTGTCCTGACTTTC.

The genes are TRBV18 and TRBJ1-2, with 8 bases aligning to TRBD1. V lost 0 bases and J lost 7; bases outside the gene matches: 7. Germline V lookup: CDR1 KGHSH, CDR2 LQKENI. The CDR3 spans 15 residues. The CDR3 DNA is TGTGCCAGCTCACCACCGGCGAGCAGGGGGCTTGGCTACACCTTC. Its protein is CASSPPASRGLGYTF.

CDR3 in DNA: TGTGCCACCAGCAGAGGGCAGGGGTACTCTGGAAACACCATATATTTT. Translation: CATSRGQGYSGNTIYF. J is TRBJ1-3 and V is TRBV15; possible D gene TRBD1, 6 bases. From germline, CDR1 is LNHNV and CDR2 YYDKDF (reference sequence). The CDR3 covers 16 residues. V shed 1 base and J shed 0 bases, with 10 bases lying between them.

The genes are TRBV7-2 and TRBJ2-3, with TRBD2 identical over 12 bases. Unmatched junction bases numbered 5, after V lost 5 bases and J lost 2 bases. The germline V gene has CDR1 SGHTA and CDR2 FQGNSA. The CDR3 runs to 16 residues. CDR3 in amino acids: CASSQLAGGSTDTQYF. The CDR3 DNA sequence: TGTGCCAGCAGCCAACTAGCGGGGGGCTCCACAGATACGCAGTATTTT.

The V and J genes are TRBV4-1 and TRBJ2-7; TRBD1 is a possible D gene (6 bases). The CDR3 covers 16 residues. The germline CDR1 and CDR2 sequences are MGHRA and YSYEKL. V was clipped by 1 base and J by 7 bases, with 20 bases between them. This CDR3 is CASSQVIGQGNWEQYF. CDR3 DNA: TGCGCCAGCAGCCAAGTAATAGGCCAGGGGAACTGGGAGCAGTACTTC.

The V and J genes are TRBV4-3 and TRBJ2-2; 9 bases are a match to TRBD2. CDR3 length equals 15 residues. Germline values: CDR1 LGHNA, CDR2 YSLEER. V dropped 4 bases and J dropped 7; count of bases not matched to a gene: 7. Here the CDR3 reads CASSRAGGQNGELFF. CDR3 DNA: TGCGCCAGCAGCCGCGCGGGGGGGCAGAACGGGGAGCTGTTTTTT.

The genes are TRBV30 and TRBJ1-1; D gene ambiguous. The CDR3 sequence is 13 residues long. CDR1 is GTSNPN, CDR2 SVGIG, per germline (reference sequence). Trimming cost V 5 bases and J 3 bases, with 13 bases left between them. CDR3 sequence: CAWSTPFDTEAFF. The CDR3 DNA reads as TGTGCCTGGTCAACCCCGTTCGACACTGAAGCTTTCTTT. The full variable domain, with the rest looked up from reference TRBV30 and TRBJ1-1, is SQTIHQWPATLVQPVGSPLSLECTVEGTSNPNLYWYRQAAGRGLQLLFYSVGIGQISSEVPQNLSASRPQDRQFILSSKKLLLSDSGFYLCAWSTPFDTEAFFGQGTRLTVV.